This is a list of T cell receptor beta chains from one sample in a study of cytomegalovirus exposure and HLA in healthy donors. Here immunoSEQ multiplex PCR was the method, and the copy in TCRdb shows in-frame clones only, minus some. The sample consists of roughly 190,000 clones, roughly 77% of them appearing once. The sequenced material came from PBMCs. These receptors originate from a woman in her twenties or thirties in good health and CMV-seropositive. The CDR3 runs from the conserved cysteine through the conserved F or W. D genes are given only for firm matches. The listing skips clone size in some rows; elsewhere it reads once, few, many or a size class.

v_gene	abundance	d_gene	j_gene	CDR3aa	CDR3nt
TRBV28	.	TRBD1	TRBJ1-5	CASSTRRGTGGYQPQHF	TGTGCCAGCAGTACCAGGAGAGGGACAGGGGGGTATCAGCCCCAGCATTTT
TRBV19	few	.	TRBJ2-3	CASTPRGVRDTQYF	TGTGCCAGTACCCCCAGGGGGGTTAGAGATACGCAGTATTTT
TRBV9	.	.	TRBJ1-1	CASSLRGREGTEAFF	TGTGCCAGCAGCCTCAGGGGACGAGAGGGCACTGAAGCTTTCTTT
TRBV5-4	few	TRBD1	TRBJ1-6	CASSSTDRGSPSALHF	TGTGCCAGCAGCTCAACCGACAGGGGAAGTCCTTCGGCCCTCCACTTT
TRBV6-6	.	.	TRBJ2-5	CASSLGPNQETQYF	TGTGCCAGCAGTTTGGGCCCAAATCAAGAGACCCAGTACTTC
TRBV7-2	.	.	TRBJ2-2	CASSLKTSITGELFF	TGTGCCAGCAGCTTGAAGACTAGTATCACCGGGGAGCTGTTTTTT
TRBV6-1	.	.	TRBJ1-1	CASSAQGFTEAFF	TGTGCCAGCAGTGCCCAGGGTTTCACTGAAGCTTTCTTT
TRBV7-8	.	TRBD2	TRBJ2-2	CASSAGLAGDTDTGELFF	TGTGCCAGCAGCGCCGGACTAGCGGGAGATACTGACACCGGGGAGCTGTTTTTT
TRBV19	once	TRBD2	TRBJ2-2	CASNRLAGAGELFF	TGTGCCAGTAACCGACTAGCGGGAGCCGGGGAGCTGTTTTTT
TRBV6-1	.	TRBD1	TRBJ2-7	CASRSRDRGREQYF	TGTGCCAGCAGGAGCCGGGACAGGGGTCGGGAGCAGTACTTC
TRBV7-9	.	.	TRBJ2-1	CASSSSQGLGEGEQFF	TGTGCCAGCAGCTCCAGTCAGGGGTTAGGCGAGGGTGAGCAGTTCTTC
TRBV19	.	.	TRBJ2-2	CASSSGSTGELFF	TGTGCCAGTAGTAGCGGAAGCACCGGGGAGCTGTTTTTT
TRBV2	.	.	TRBJ2-2	CASTNGVSGELFF	TGTGCCAGCACCAACGGGGTTTCCGGGGAGCTGTTTTTT
TRBV7-9	.	.	TRBJ2-2	CASSSLTYTGELFF	TGTGCCAGCAGCTCACTCACCTACACCGGGGAGCTGTTTTTT
TRBV6-5	.	TRBD2	TRBJ2-3	CASSRGAGGWDTQYF	TGTGCCAGCAGCCGTGGAGCGGGAGGTTGGGATACGCAGTATTTT
TRBV4-1	few	.	TRBJ2-7	CASSSRVAYEQYF	TGCGCCAGCAGCTCTCGGGTAGCCTACGAGCAGTACTTC
TRBV5-8	.	.	TRBJ2-5	CASSLDRTGTGGSQETQYF	TGTGCCAGCAGCTTGGACCGGACAGGGACGGGGGGTAGCCAAGAGACCCAGTACTTC
TRBV19	.	TRBD1	TRBJ1-5	CASSGRQGARRNQPQHF	TGTGCCAGTAGTGGGCGACAGGGGGCTCGGCGCAATCAGCCCCAGCATTTT
TRBV10-1	once	TRBD1	TRBJ2-7	CARDRVYEQYF	TGCGCCAGGGACAGGGTATACGAGCAGTACTTC
TRBV6-6	.	.	TRBJ1-6	CASSYEGNSPLHF	TGTGCCAGCAGTTACGAGGGCAATTCACCCCTCCACTTT
TRBV28	.	.	TRBJ2-2	CASQLPPGGLNTGELFF	TGTGCCAGCCAATTACCCCCCGGGGGGCTTAACACCGGGGAGCTGTTTTTT
TRBV7-9	.	.	TRBJ1-2	CASSSNSYGYTF	TGTGCCAGCAGCTCGAACTCCTATGGCTACACCTTC
TRBV28	.	TRBD1	TRBJ2-3	CASSRDGQASSTDTQYF	TGTGCCAGCAGCCGCGACGGACAGGCGTCTAGCACAGATACGCAGTATTTT
TRBV2	few	.	TRBJ1-5	CASNSDRNQPQHF	TGTGCCAGCAACTCTGACAGGAATCAGCCCCAGCATTTT
TRBV7-9	.	.	TRBJ2-1	CASRGTVHEQFF	TGTGCCAGCAGGGGGACTGTTCATGAGCAGTTCTTC
TRBV28	.	.	TRBJ2-1	CASSPRLVQEGFF	TGTGCCAGCAGTCCACGACTAGTTCAGGAGGGGTTCTTC
TRBV20-1	.	.	TRBJ2-5	CSARQETQYF	TGCAGTGCCCGCCAAGAGACCCAGTACTTC
TRBV5-1	.	.	TRBJ2-1	CASSLVGEQFF	TGCGCCAGCAGCTTGGTCGGGGAGCAGTTCTTC
TRBV18	once	TRBD2	TRBJ2-1	CASSPGLAFTYNEQFF	TGTGCCAGCTCACCGGGACTAGCGTTCACCTACAATGAGCAGTTCTTC
TRBV11-2	.	.	TRBJ2-3	CASSLVGVSTDTQYF	TGTGCCAGCAGCTTAGTCGGGGTCAGCACAGATACGCAGTATTTT
TRBV7-9	.	.	TRBJ1-2	CASSFLADYGYTF	TGTGCCAGCAGCTTTCTAGCGGACTATGGCTACACCTTC
TRBV10-2	.	.	TRBJ2-2	CASRGPGELFF	TGCGCCAGCAGGGGGCCCGGGGAGCTGTTTTTT
TRBV7-9	.	.	TRBJ2-1	CASSRGSYNEQFF	TGTGCCAGCAGCAGGGGATCCTACAATGAGCAGTTCTTC
TRBV18	.	.	TRBJ1-1	CASSQTQGNTEAFF	TGTGCCAGCTCACAGACGCAGGGGAATACTGAAGCTTTCTTT
TRBV5-1	many	.	TRBJ2-1	CASSLARGWDEQFF	TGCGCCAGCAGCTTGGCCCGGGGGTGGGATGAGCAGTTCTTC
TRBV5-6	.	.	TRBJ1-1	CASSLRAGSGTEAFF	TGTGCCAGCAGCTTGAGAGCAGGGTCAGGCACTGAAGCTTTCTTT
TRBV11-2	few	.	TRBJ2-7	CASSIATAWNEQYF	TGTGCCAGCAGCATCGCGACTGCGTGGAACGAGCAGTACTTC
TRBV11-2	.	TRBD2	TRBJ2-3	CASSLGGRGSDTQYF	TGTGCCAGCAGCTTAGGCGGGAGAGGTTCAGATACGCAGTATTTT
TRBV7-2	.	.	TRBJ1-6	CASSLERGGNSPLHF	TGTGCCAGCAGCTTAGAGCGCGGTGGTAATTCACCCCTCCACTTT
TRBV28	few	.	TRBJ1-5	CASIDSGSPQHF	TGTGCCAGCATAGACTCCGGGTCGCCCCAGCATTTT
TRBV7-9	.	TRBD1	TRBJ2-3	CASSDGQVISTDTQYF	TGTGCCAGCAGCGACGGACAGGTGATTAGCACAGATACGCAGTATTTT
TRBV6-4	.	.	TRBJ2-1	CASSANYGGNEQFF	TGTGCCAGCAGTGCTAATTATGGCGGCAATGAGCAGTTCTTC
TRBV7-9	once	TRBD1	TRBJ1-4	CASSLTGTGFGLFF	TGTGCCAGCAGCTTGACCGGGACAGGGTTTGGACTGTTTTTT
TRBV19	.	.	TRBJ1-1	CASSNDRSLKAFF	TGTGCCAGTAGTAACGACAGGTCACTGAAAGCTTTCTTT
TRBV13	.	.	TRBJ2-1	CASSPRDWYNEQFF	TGTGCCAGCAGCCCCCGGGACTGGTACAATGAGCAGTTCTTC
TRBV19	.	.	TRBJ1-3	CASSIFAGVYSGNTIYF	TGTGCCAGTAGTATTTTCGCAGGCGTCTACTCTGGAAACACCATATATTTT
TRBV19	.	.	TRBJ1-1	CASSLPAAENTEAFF	TGTGCCAGTAGTCTTCCGGCGGCTGAGAACACTGAAGCTTTCTTT
TRBV6-4	few	TRBD1	TRBJ1-1	CASSDSGTGSTEAFF	TGTGCCAGCAGTGACTCCGGGACAGGTAGTACTGAAGCTTTCTTT
TRBV6-1	.	.	TRBJ2-1	CASKGRQSSYNEQFF	TGTGCCAGCAAGGGGCGGCAGAGCTCCTACAATGAGCAGTTCTTC
TRBV28	once	.	TRBJ2-3	CASSFRQGQDTQYF	TGTGCCAGCAGTTTCCGGCAGGGGCAAGATACGCAGTATTTT
TRBV29-1	.	TRBD1	TRBJ2-7	CSAEGYTDRAYEQYF	TGCAGCGCCGAGGGGTATACGGACAGGGCCTACGAGCAGTACTTC
TRBV28	.	.	TRBJ1-2	CASSFYRGQAVTNYGYTF	TGTGCCAGCAGTTTTTATAGGGGCCAGGCAGTTACTAACTATGGCTACACCTTC
TRBV6-5	once	TRBD1	TRBJ1-1	CASSYSTGVNTEAFF	TGTGCCAGCAGTTACTCGACAGGGGTGAACACTGAAGCTTTCTTT
TRBV2	once	TRBD1	TRBJ1-5	CASSEDRGSNQPQHF	TGTGCCAGCAGTGAAGACAGGGGAAGCAATCAGCCCCAGCATTTT
TRBV5-6	few	.	TRBJ2-1	CASSLTSRPYNEQFF	TGTGCCAGCAGCTTGACTAGCCGGCCCTACAATGAGCAGTTCTTC